A selection of T cell receptor beta chains follows, all from one sample in a study of blood T cell repertoires in COVID-19. Some clones are missing from TCRdb's copy, which holds only in-frame ones; the method was immunoSEQ multiplex PCR. In the table there are fewer than 110,000 clones, 84% of which are singletons. The specimen was peripheral blood. These receptors originate from a human donor in a cohort sampled during active COVID-19. The CDR3 runs from the conserved cysteine through the conserved F or W. A D gene is named only where the DNA matches it firmly. The size entry is marked missing in some rows and otherwise reads once, few, many or a size class.

>TRBV24-1|NA|TRBJ2-1|TRBD2
TGTGCCACCAGTGATTCCCCTTCAATGAACCTAGCGGGAGGGGGGCAGCAGTTCTTC
CATSDSPSMNLAGGGQQFF
>TRBV28|NA|TRBJ2-7|TRBD1
TGTGCCAGCAGTTTGGGACAGGGTAACGAGCAGTACTTC
CASSLGQGNEQYF
>TRBV6-2/TRBV6-3|NA|TRBJ2-5|NA
TGTGCCAGCAGTTACGGGGGGAATCAAGAGACCCAGTACTTC
CASSYGGNQETQYF
>TRBV19|NA|TRBJ2-5|NA
TGTGCCAGTAGTCGGGACTACCAAGAGACCCAGTACTTC
CASSRDYQETQYF
>TRBV6-2/TRBV6-3|NA|TRBJ2-4|TRBD1
TGTGCCAGCAGTTCCGGGACAGGGGGACTGGCCAAAAACATTCAGTACTTC
CASSSGTGGLAKNIQYF
>TRBV5-1|NA|TRBJ2-7|TRBD1
TGCGCCAGCAGCGACGGACAGGACTACGAGCAGTACTTC
CASSDGQDYEQYF
>TRBV6-5|once|TRBJ2-5|TRBD1
TGTGCCAGCAGTTATGGGGTAACGACAGGGGCAGAGACCCAGTACTTC
CASSYGVTTGAETQYF
>TRBV4-1|NA|TRBJ2-6|NA
TGCGCCAGCAGCCAATCATCGCCCTCCCCGAGCTCTGGGGCCAACGTCCTGACTTTC
CASSQSSPSPSSGANVLTF
>TRBV7-9|NA|TRBJ2-1|TRBD2
TGTGCCAGCAGCCCCAGACTAGCAAAGGTCAATGAGCAGTTCTTC
CASSPRLAKVNEQFF
>TRBV6-2/TRBV6-3|NA|TRBJ2-1|TRBD1
TGTGCCAGCAGTTACGACAGGGAGCGAAGCTCCTACAATGAGCAGTTCTTC
CASSYDRERSSYNEQFF
>TRBV28|NA|TRBJ1-5|TRBD1
TGTGCCAGCAGTCCCGGACAGGGGAGGTATCAGCCCCAGCATTTT
CASSPGQGRYQPQHF
>TRBV7-9|many|TRBJ1-2|TRBD1
TGTGCCAGCAGCTTGGTGGACAGGGGTGGCTACACCTTC
CASSLVDRGGYTF
>TRBV6-5|NA|TRBJ1-3|TRBD1
TGTGCCAGCAGTTACTCTTCTTTGGACAGGGCATACACCATATATTTT
CASSYSSLDRAYTIYF
>TRBV7-2|NA|TRBJ1-4|NA
TGTGCCAGCAGCTTAGGCGGTCGGGGTGAAAAACTGTTTTTT
CASSLGGRGEKLFF
>TRBV3-1/TRBV3-2|NA|TRBJ1-6|NA
TGTGCCAGCAGCCTCAGGTCGGGGATCAATTCACCCCTCCACTTT
CASSLRSGINSPLHF
>TRBV18|NA|TRBJ2-5|TRBD2
TGTGCCAGCTCACCACTTCGACTAGCGGGAGGTTCCGAGACCCAGTACTTC
CASSPLRLAGGSETQYF
>TRBV2|NA|TRBJ1-5|NA
TGTGCCAGCAGTGAACAGGGAGGGGGGAACAATCAGCCCCAGCATTTT
CASSEQGGGNNQPQHF
>TRBV20-1|few|TRBJ1-2|NA
TGCAGTGCTAGAAGCGGCTTACCCGTGACCTTC
CSARSGLPVTF
>TRBV3-1/TRBV3-2|NA|TRBJ2-3|TRBD2
TGTGCCAGCAGCCAGACTAGCGGGAGAGGGGATACGCAGTATTTT
CASSQTSGRGDTQYF
>TRBV30|NA|TRBJ1-1|NA
TGTGCCTGGAGTCAACAGGGCTTTGAAGCTTTCTTT
CAWSQQGFEAFF
>TRBV10-3|NA|TRBJ1-2|NA
TGTGCCATCAGTGTGACGGGGGGCACGGGCTACACCTTC
CAISVTGGTGYTF
>TRBV28|few|TRBJ2-1|NA
TGTGCCAGCAGTTTACCCGGGACTCCCTACAATGAGCAGTTCTTC
CASSLPGTPYNEQFF
>TRBV11-2|NA|TRBJ2-1|TRBD2
TGTGCCAGCAGCTTTTGGGGCGGGAGGGCCAATGAGCAGTTCTTC
CASSFWGGRANEQFF
>TRBV18|NA|TRBJ1-1|TRBD1
TGTGCCAGCTCACCATCCAGGGGGCAGAACACTGAAGCTTTCTTT
CASSPSRGQNTEAFF
>TRBV19|NA|TRBJ2-1|NA
TGTGCCAGTAGTATGGGTTCGAGGGGGAGCTCCTACAATGAGCAGTTCTTC
CASSMGSRGSSYNEQFF
>TRBV2|NA|TRBJ1-5|TRBD1
TGTGCCAGCAGGTTACAGGGGGCCTATCAGCCCCAGCATTTT
CASRLQGAYQPQHF
>TRBV11-2|NA|TRBJ2-1|TRBD2
TGTGCCAGCAGCTTAGTGGGAGGGCCAAGTCCGCAGTTCTTC
CASSLVGGPSPQFF
>TRBV7-2|NA|TRBJ1-1|NA
TGTGCCGTAGGGCGGGGTGGCACTGAAGCTTTCTTT
CAVGRGGTEAFF
>TRBV5-1|NA|TRBJ2-1|TRBD2
TGCGCCAGCAGCTTGGCTAGCGGGAGCTCCTACAATGAGCAGTTCTTC
CASSLASGSSYNEQFF
>TRBV29-1|once|TRBJ1-1|TRBD1
TGCAGCGTTCAGGGGGTTTTGAACACTGAAGCTTTCTTT
CSVQGVLNTEAFF
>TRBV10-3|NA|TRBJ2-1|TRBD2
TGTGCCATCAGTGAGGGACTAGCGGGAGGGAATCGTCATGAGCAGTTCTTC
CAISEGLAGGNRHEQFF
>TRBV27|NA|TRBJ2-2|TRBD2
TGTGCCAGCAGTTCCAAACGGGGACTAGCGGGAGGGTGGAACACCGGGGAGCTGTTTTTT
CASSSKRGLAGGWNTGELFF
>TRBV4-2|NA|TRBJ2-6|NA
TGTGCCAGCAGCCAAGAGGACAGCCGCTCTGGGGCCAACGTCCTGACTTTC
CASSQEDSRSGANVLTF
>TRBV7-8|NA|TRBJ1-1|TRBD1
TGTGCCAGCAGCTTACCCGGGCAGGGGGCCACTGAAGCTTTCTTT
CASSLPGQGATEAFF
>TRBV5-4|NA|TRBJ2-3|NA
TGTGCCAGCAGCCAAGGAGCGGAGAGCACAGATACGCAGTATTTT
CASSQGAESTDTQYF
>TRBV4-2|once|TRBJ2-5|TRBD1
TGTGCCAGCAGCCCTCAGACAGGGGGAGGAGAGACCCAGTACTTC
CASSPQTGGGETQYF
>TRBV19|NA|TRBJ1-3|NA
TGTGCCAGTAGTCAGGGCGTCGACACCATATATTTT
CASSQGVDTIYF